The 21 T cell receptor beta chains below all came from one sample that was sequenced in a study of CD8+CD57+ T cells in acquired aplastic anemia. For CDR3 and TCR beta VDJ profiling, genomic DNA was the template used. TCRdb passed the reads through MiXCR, listing each CDR3 protein once. The data contain about 190,000 distinct CDR3 sequences, approximately 52% of them seen just once; the ten biggest clones take up 15% to 20%. Sequencing was done on a sample of sorted CD4+, CD8+, or CD8+CD57+ T cells (not recorded which) from PBMCs. The receptor set was obtained from a human donor in good health, serving as a control.

This clonotype appeared many times. This rearrangement joins TRBV7-2 to TRBJ2-1; perhaps TRBD2 as D (5 bases). Trimming removed 3 bases at V and 4 bases at J, with 16 bases between. Germline V gives CDR1 SGHTA, CDR2 FQGNSA. The CDR3 contains 16 residues. Here the CDR3 reads CASSFTLERNYNEQFF. Written as DNA, the CDR3 is TGTGCCAGCAGCTTTACCCTCGAGCGGAATTACAATGAGCAGTTCTTC.

This clonotype was picked up a small number of times. This chain connects TRBV7-3 to TRBJ2-7; weak D call: TRBD1 (5 bases). The CDR3 runs to 15 residues. The V end was cut by 2 bases, the J end by 3 bases, with 14 bases between. Germline V gives CDR1 SGHTA, CDR2 FQGTGA. CDR3 sequence reads: CASSLSDSVYYEQYF. CDR3 in DNA: TGTGCCAGCAGCTTATCCGACAGCGTGTACTACGAGCAGTACTTC. The variable domain in full, with the rest retrieved from reference TRBV7-3 and TRBJ2-7, is GAGVSQTPSNKVTEKGKYVELRCDPISGHTALYWYRQSLGQGPEFLIYFQGTGAADDSGLPNDRFFAVRPEGSVSTLKIQRTERGDSAVYLCASSLSDSVYYEQYFGPGTRLTVT.

V gene TRBV27 combines with J gene TRBJ2-1; TRBD1 aligns across 7 bases. Trimming took 5 bases from V and 2 from J; bases not matched to a gene: 15. Germline V gives CDR1 MNHEY, CDR2 SMNVEV (reference sequence). The length of the CDR3 is 18 residues. The CDR3 DNA follows: TGTGCCAGCAGTCGCCGTTCTGGTGGGACAGAAGCCTACAATGAGCAGTTCTTC. Amino acid sequence: CASSRRSGGTEAYNEQFF.

As concerns this clonotype: The junction departs from the called germline gene at one end, perhaps through a read error. This rearrangement joins TRBV29-1 to TRBJ2-5, with 8 bases that match TRBD2. CDR3 length: 13 residues. CDR1 and CDR2 (germline): SQVTM, ANQGSEA. The DNA for the CDR3 is TGCAGCTCAACTAGCGGAGCAGGAGAGGCCCAGTACTTC. Translated: CSSTSGAGEAQYF.

The gene calls are TRBV27 and TRBJ1-5; D is possibly TRBD1 (6 bases). Looked up from germline, CDR1 is MNHEY and CDR2 is SMNVEV (reference sequence). Trimming took 8 bases from V and 7 from J, leaving 12 bases between them. The CDR3 runs to 12 residues. The CDR3 here is CASGTGLQPQHF. CDR3 bases: TGTGCCAGCGGAACAGGGTTGCAGCCCCAGCATTTT.

This clonotype has ten or more counts. The rearrangement joins TRBV24-1 to TRBJ2-2, with no clear D. Germline V gene lookup returns CDR1 KGHDR and CDR2 SFDVKD. V gave up 6 bases and J gave up 5 bases, with 6 bases separating them. This CDR3 has 12 amino acids. The CDR3 DNA reads TGTGCCACCAGTTCCGTGACCGGGGAGCTGTTTTTT. It codes for CATSSVTGELFF.

The chain employs TRBV20-1 and TRBJ2-3, with 9 bases that match TRBD2. V shed 6 bases, J shed 1 base, and the junction held 8 bases outside the gene matches. The V gene's germline CDR1 is DFQATT and CDR2 SNEGSKA (reference sequence). The CDR3 has 15 residues. The CDR3 nucleotides are TGCAGTGCCAGGTCTAGCGGGGTTGGCACAGATACGCAGTATTTT. Protein product: CSARSSGVGTDTQYF.

On this clonotype itself: At one end the junction does not follow the germline gene, possibly because of a read error. The chain carries TRBV7-2 and TRBJ1-2; TRBD1 agrees at 7 bases. Germline V lookup: CDR1 SGHTA, CDR2 FQGNSA. CDR3 length equals 15 residues. CDR3 sequence: CASSPWDSTNHGYTF. The DNA of the CDR3 is TGTGCCAGCAGCCCCTGGGACAGCACTAACCATGGCTACACCTTC.

As concerns this clonotype: A much larger clone is a single base away; this may be a read error. The chain is built from TRBV3-1 and TRBJ1-2; a possible D gene is TRBD1 (5 bases). The germline CDR1 and CDR2 sequences are LGHDT and YNNKEL (reference sequence). The CDR3 sequence is 12 residues long. The CDR3, as DNA: TGTGCCAGCAGCTCTCAGGGAAATGGCTACGCCTTC. Protein: CASSSQGNGYAF.

This clonotype was counted at least ten times. The rearrangement uses TRBV4-3 and TRBJ2-3; the D gene is possibly TRBD1 (6 bases). In germline, CDR1 is LGHNA, CDR2 YSLEER. V gave up 4 bases and J gave up 3 bases, with 17 bases separating them. The CDR3 sequence is 16 residues long. CDR3 amino acids: CASSPGTSSKTDTQYF. Here the CDR3 DNA reads TGCGCCAGCAGCCCAGGGACATCAAGTAAGACAGATACGCAGTATTTT.

The V gene is TRBV2, the J gene TRBJ2-1; unclear D gene. Germline CDR1 reads SNHLY; CDR2 reads FYNNEI. CDR3 length: 13 residues. V shed 8 bases and J shed 5 bases, with 13 bases lying between them. This CDR3 is CASWIGPDNEQFF. The DNA for the CDR3 is TGTGCCAGCTGGATCGGACCAGACAATGAGCAGTTCTTC.

The gene calls are TRBV2 and TRBJ2-5; 8 nucleotides match TRBD2. With V trimmed by 4 bases and J by 5 bases, 6 bases remained unmatched. Germline V lookup: CDR1 SNHLY, CDR2 FYNNEI. This CDR3 is 14 amino acids long. The CDR3 coding sequence is TGTGCCAGCAGTGCTCAGCGGGAGTTGGAGACCCAGTACTTC. It yields the protein CASSAQRELETQYF.

The chain couples TRBV19 to TRBJ1-2; D is perhaps TRBD1 (5 bases). There are 11 residues in the CDR3. The germline CDR1 and CDR2 sequences are LNHDA and SQIVND (reference sequence). V was pared by 8 bases and J by 8 bases, with 12 bases between. The CDR3 sequence is CASLGAEGYTF. The CDR3 bases are TGTGCCAGTCTCGGGGCGGAGGGCTACACCTTC. The variable domain in full, completed from reference TRBV19 and TRBJ1-2, reads DGGITQSPKYLFRKEGQNVTLSCEQNLNHDAMYWYRQDPGQGLRLIYYSQIVNDFQKGDIAEGYSVSREKKESFPLTVTSAQKNPTAFYLCASLGAEGYTFGSGTRLTVV.

This clonotype was observed a handful of times. The rearrangement links TRBV7-9 to TRBJ2-7, with D possibly TRBD1 on 6 matching bases. The CDR3 is 13 amino acids. From germline, CDR1 is SEHNR and CDR2 FQNEAQ (reference sequence). V was shortened by 7 bases and J by 2 bases, with 12 bases between the two germline ends. The CDR3 DNA reads TGTGCCAGCACCCTAGGGGGAACCTACGAGCAGTACTTC. It is translated as CASTLGGTYEQYF.

This clonotype occurred many times. V gene TRBV7-9 combines with J gene TRBJ1-2; D uncertain. Germline loops: CDR1 SEHNR, CDR2 FQNEAQ (reference sequence). The CDR3 contains 15 residues. Between the trimmed V and J ends, which lost 1 base and 8 bases, there was a span of 17 bases. The CDR3 region has the DNA TGTGCCAGCAGCTTAGTAGCCGCGGACCGCCGGGGCTACACCTTC. Translation: CASSLVAADRRGYTF.

The chain is built from TRBV15 and TRBJ1-2; no reliable D call. Trimming removed 3 bases at V and 5 bases at J, with 10 bases between. CDR1 LNHNV and CDR2 YYDKDF come from the germline V gene (reference sequence). CDR3 length: 13 amino acids. The CDR3 spells CATSSPPLYGYTF. CDR3 sequence (DNA): TGTGCCACCAGCAGCCCCCCGTTGTATGGCTACACCTTC.

The chain employs TRBV7-8 and TRBJ1-6; 8 bases match TRBD1. This CDR3 is built from 14 residues. V shed 3 bases, J shed 9 bases, and the junction held 4 bases outside the gene matches. CDR1 is SGHVS and CDR2 is FQNEAQ in the germline V gene. In DNA, the CDR3 is TGTGCCAGCAGCTTGGACAGGGAGGCTTCACCCCTCCACTTT. Encoded protein: CASSLDREASPLHF.

This clonotype showed up many times. The chain employs TRBV24-1 and TRBJ2-7; TRBD2 is a possible D gene (6 bases). Per germline, CDR1 KGHDR and CDR2 SFDVKD. V gave up 5 bases and J gave up 5 bases, with 15 bases separating them. This CDR3 has 14 amino acids. CDR3 residues: CATSARDGSHEQYF. CDR3 coding DNA: TGTGCCACCAGTGCTCGGGACGGGAGCCACGAGCAGTACTTC.

The chain uses TRBV5-1 and TRBJ1-2, with TRBD1 identical over 11 bases. After removal of 4 bases from V and 6 bases from J, the junction contained 14 bases not matched to a gene. This CDR3 has 17 residues. The germline V gene has CDR1 SGHRS and CDR2 YFSETQ. CDR3 nucleotides: TGCGCCAGCAGCCCCCGGACAGGGGGCGCCCCGAGTCATGGCTACACCTTC. This encodes CASSPRTGGAPSHGYTF. The variable domain in full, completed from reference TRBV5-1 and TRBJ1-2, reads KAGVTQTPRYLIKTRGQQVTLSCSPISGHRSVSWYQQTPGQGLQFLFEYFSETQRNKGNFPGRFSGRQFSNSRSEMNVSTLELGDSALYLCASSPRTGGAPSHGYTFGSGTRLTVV.

There are many counts of this clonotype. The rearrangement uses TRBV3-1 and TRBJ2-7, with TRBD1 as a possible D gene (6 bases). Germline V CDR1 and CDR2: LGHDT, YNNKEL (reference sequence). Trimming left V 0 bases short and J 3 bases short, with 9 bases between. The CDR3 length is 14 residues. Written as DNA, the CDR3 is TGTGCCAGCAGCCAAGATTTACAGGGCTACGAGCAGTACTTC. Its translation is CASSQDLQGYEQYF.

The V call is TRBV5-4, the J call TRBJ2-7, with 11 bases fitting TRBD2. This CDR3 is 15 amino acids long. V lost 3 bases to trimming and J lost 3 bases; unmatched junction nucleotides: 5. Germline V gives CDR1 SGHNT, CDR2 YYREEE (reference sequence). The CDR3 sequence is CASSSLAGGYYEQYF. The CDR3 nucleotides are TGTGCCAGCAGCTCCCTAGCGGGGGGTTACTACGAGCAGTACTTC.